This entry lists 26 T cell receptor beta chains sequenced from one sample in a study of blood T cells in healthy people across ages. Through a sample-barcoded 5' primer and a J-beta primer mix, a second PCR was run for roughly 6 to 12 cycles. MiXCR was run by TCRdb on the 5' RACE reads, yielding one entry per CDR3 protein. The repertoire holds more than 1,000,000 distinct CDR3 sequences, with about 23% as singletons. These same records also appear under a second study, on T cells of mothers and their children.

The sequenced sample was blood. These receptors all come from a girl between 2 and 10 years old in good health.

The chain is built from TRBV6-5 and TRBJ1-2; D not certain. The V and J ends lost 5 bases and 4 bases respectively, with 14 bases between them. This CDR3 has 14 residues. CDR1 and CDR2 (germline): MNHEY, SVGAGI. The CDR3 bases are TGTGCCAGCAGTGGCTTAAACGGGATCTATGGCTACACCTTC. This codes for CASSGLNGIYGYTF.

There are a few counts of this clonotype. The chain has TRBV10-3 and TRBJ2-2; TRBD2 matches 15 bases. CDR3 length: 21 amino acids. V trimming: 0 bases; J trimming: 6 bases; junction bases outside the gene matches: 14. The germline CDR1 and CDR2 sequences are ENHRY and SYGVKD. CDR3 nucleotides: TGTGCCATCAGTGAGTCGAACCAACCCTGGACTAGCGGGAGGGACGCCGGGGAGCTGTTTTTT. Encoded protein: CAISESNQPWTSGRDAGELFF.

The CDR3 here is CASFLRQKYF. CDR3 sequence (DNA): TGTGCCAGCTTTTTAAGACAAAAGTACTTC. The chain links TRBV2 to TRBJ2-5, with D hard to call. The germline V and J ends were trimmed by 8 bases and 12 bases, with 13 bases remaining between them. Germline CDR1 reads SNHLY; CDR2 reads FYNNEI. This CDR3 region has 10 residues.

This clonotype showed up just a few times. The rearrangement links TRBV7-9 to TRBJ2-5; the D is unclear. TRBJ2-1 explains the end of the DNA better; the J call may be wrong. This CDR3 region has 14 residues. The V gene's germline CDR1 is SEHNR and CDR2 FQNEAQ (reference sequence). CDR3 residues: CASSPNRAPNEQFF. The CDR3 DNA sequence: TGTGCCAGCAGCCCAAACCGGGCCCCCAATGAGCAGTTCTTC.

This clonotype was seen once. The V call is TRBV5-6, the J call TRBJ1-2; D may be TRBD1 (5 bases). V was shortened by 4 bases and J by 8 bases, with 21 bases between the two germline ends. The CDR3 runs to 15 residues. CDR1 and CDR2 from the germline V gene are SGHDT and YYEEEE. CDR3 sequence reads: CASSLIRDSSRGYTF. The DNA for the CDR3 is TGTGCCAGCAGCCTTATCCGGGACTCCTCGAGAGGCTACACCTTC.

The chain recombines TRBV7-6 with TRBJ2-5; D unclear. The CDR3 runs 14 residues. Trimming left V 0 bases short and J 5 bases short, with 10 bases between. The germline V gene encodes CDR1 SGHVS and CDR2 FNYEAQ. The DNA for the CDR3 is TGTGCCAGCAGCTTAGCCTCTACGTGGGAGACCCAGTACTTC. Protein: CASSLASTWETQYF.

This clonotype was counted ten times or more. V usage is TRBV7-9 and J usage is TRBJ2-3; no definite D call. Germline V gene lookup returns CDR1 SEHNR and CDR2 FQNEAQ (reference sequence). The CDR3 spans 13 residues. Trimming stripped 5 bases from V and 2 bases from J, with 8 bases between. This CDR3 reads CASSKRITDTQYF. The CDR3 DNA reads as TGTGCCAGCAGCAAAAGAATCACAGATACGCAGTATTTT. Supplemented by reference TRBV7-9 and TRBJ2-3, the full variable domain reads DTGVSQNPRHKITKRGQNVTFRCDPISEHNRLYWYRQTLGQGPEFLTYFQNEAQLEKSRLLSDRFSAERPKGSFSTLEIQRTEQGDSAMYLCASSKRITDTQYFGPGTRLTVL.

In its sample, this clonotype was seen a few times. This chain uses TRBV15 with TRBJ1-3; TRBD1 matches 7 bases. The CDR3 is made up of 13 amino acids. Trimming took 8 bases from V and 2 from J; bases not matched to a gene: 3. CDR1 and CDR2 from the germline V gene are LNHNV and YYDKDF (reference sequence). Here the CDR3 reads CATEGAAGNTIYF. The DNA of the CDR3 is TGTGCCACCGAGGGGGCGGCTGGAAACACCATATATTTT.

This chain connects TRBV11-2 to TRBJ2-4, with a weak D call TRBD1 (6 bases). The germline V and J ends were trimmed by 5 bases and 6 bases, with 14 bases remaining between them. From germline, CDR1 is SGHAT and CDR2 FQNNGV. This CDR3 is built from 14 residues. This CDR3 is CASSVTGTLNIQYF. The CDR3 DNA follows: TGTGCCAGCAGCGTAACCGGGACACTAAACATTCAGTACTTC.

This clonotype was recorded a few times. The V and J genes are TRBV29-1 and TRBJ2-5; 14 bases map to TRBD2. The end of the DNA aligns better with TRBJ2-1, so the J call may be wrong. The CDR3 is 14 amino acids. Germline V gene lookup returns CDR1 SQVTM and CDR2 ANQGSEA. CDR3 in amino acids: CSARTSGGSHEQFF. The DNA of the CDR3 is TGCAGCGCCCGGACTAGCGGGGGGTCCCACGAGCAGTTCTTC.

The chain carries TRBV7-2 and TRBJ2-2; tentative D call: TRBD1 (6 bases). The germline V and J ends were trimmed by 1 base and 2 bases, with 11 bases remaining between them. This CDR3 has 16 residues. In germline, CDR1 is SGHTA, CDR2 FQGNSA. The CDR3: CASSLGTVINTGELFF. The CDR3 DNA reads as TGTGCCAGCAGCTTAGGGACAGTGATTAACACCGGGGAGCTGTTTTTT.

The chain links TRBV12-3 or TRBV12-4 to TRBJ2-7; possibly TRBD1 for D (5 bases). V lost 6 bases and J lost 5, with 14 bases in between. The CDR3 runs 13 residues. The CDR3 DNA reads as TGTGCCAGCAGGAGCACAGGTACCGACGAGCAGTACTTC. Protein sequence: CASRSTGTDEQYF.

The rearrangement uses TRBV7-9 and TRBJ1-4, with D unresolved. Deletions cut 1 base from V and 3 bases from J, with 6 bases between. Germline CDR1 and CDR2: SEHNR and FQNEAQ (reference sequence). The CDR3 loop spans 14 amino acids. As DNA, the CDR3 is TGTGCCAGCAGCTTAGACATGGCTAATGAAAAACTGTTTTTT. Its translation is CASSLDMANEKLFF.

CDR3 DNA sequence: TGTGCCAGCAGCTTACCGGCAGGAACCATTTATGGCTACACCTTC. Its translation is CASSLPAGTIYGYTF. V is TRBV7-9 and J is TRBJ1-2; D not resolved. Trimming shortened V by 2 bases and J by 5 bases, and 15 bases separated the two germline ends. The CDR3 totals 15 residues. Germline V gene data show CDR1 as SEHNR and CDR2 as FQNEAQ (reference sequence).

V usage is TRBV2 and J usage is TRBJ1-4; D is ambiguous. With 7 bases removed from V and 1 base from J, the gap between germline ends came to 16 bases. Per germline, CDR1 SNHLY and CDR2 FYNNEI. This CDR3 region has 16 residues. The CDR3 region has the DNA TGTGCCAGCAACTCCGGGCTCCGCAAAACTAATGAAAAACTGTTTTTT. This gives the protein CASNSGLRKTNEKLFF.

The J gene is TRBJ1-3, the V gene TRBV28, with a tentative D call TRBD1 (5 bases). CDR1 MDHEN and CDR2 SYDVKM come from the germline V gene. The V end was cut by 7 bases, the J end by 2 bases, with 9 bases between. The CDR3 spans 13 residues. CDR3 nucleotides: TGTGCCAGCATGGAGGGGCCTGGAAACACCATATATTTT. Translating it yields CASMEGPGNTIYF.

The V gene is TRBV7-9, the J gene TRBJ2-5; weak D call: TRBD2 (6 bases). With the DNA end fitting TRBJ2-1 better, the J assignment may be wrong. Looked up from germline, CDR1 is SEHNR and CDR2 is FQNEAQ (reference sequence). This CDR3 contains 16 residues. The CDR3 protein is CASSLVGWRENDEQFF. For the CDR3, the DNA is TGTGCCAGCAGCTTAGTTGGCTGGCGGGAAAACGATGAGCAGTTCTTC.

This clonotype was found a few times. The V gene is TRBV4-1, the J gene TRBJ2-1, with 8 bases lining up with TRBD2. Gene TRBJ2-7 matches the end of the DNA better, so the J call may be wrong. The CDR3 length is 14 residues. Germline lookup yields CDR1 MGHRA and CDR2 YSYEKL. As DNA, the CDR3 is TGCGCCAGCAGCCAACAGGGACTAGATGGGCGGCAGTACTTC. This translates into CASSQQGLDGRQYF.

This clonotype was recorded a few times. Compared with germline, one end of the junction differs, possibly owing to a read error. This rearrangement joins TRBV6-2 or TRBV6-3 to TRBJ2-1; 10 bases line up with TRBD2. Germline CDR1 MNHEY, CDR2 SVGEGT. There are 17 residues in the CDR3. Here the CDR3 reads CASSYSASGGPYNEQFF. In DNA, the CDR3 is TGTGCCAGCAGTTATTCGGCTAGCGGGGGCCCTTACAATGAACAGTTCTTC.

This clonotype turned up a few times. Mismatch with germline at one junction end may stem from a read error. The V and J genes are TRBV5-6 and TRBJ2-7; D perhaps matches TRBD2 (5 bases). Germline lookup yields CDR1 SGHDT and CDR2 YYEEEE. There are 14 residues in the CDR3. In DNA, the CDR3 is TGTGCCAGCAGCTCGGGGTCCAGTCCCTACGAGCAGCACTTC. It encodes CASSSGSSPYEQHF.

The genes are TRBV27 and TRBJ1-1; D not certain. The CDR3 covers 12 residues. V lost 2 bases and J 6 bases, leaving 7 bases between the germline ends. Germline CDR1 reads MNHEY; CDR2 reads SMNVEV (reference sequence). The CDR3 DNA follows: TGTGCCAGCAGTTTACGAGGAGCTGAAGCTTTCTTT. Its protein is CASSLRGAEAFF.

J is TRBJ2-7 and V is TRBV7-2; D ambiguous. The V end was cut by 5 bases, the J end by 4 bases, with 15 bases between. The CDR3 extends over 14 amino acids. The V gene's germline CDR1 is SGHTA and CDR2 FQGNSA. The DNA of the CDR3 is TGTGCCAGCAGCAGAGATCCCTGGGCTTACGAGCAGTACTTC. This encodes CASSRDPWAYEQYF. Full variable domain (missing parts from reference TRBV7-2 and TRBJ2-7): GAGVSQSPSNKVTEKGKDVELRCDPISGHTALYWYRQSLGQGLEFLIYFQGNSAPDKSGLPSDRFSAERTGGSVSTLTIQRTQQEDSAVYLCASSRDPWAYEQYFGPGTRLTVT.

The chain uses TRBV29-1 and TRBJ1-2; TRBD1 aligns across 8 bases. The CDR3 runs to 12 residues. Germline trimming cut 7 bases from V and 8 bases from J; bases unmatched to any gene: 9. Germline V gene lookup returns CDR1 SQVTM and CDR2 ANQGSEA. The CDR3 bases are TGCAGCGAGGGAGGACAGGGTATCGGCTACACCTTC. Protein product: CSEGGQGIGYTF.

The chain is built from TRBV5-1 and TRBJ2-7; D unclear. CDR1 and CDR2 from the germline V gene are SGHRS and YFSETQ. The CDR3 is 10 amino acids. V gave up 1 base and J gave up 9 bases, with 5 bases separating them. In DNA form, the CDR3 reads TGCGCCAGCAGCTTGTTCAGGCAGTACTTC. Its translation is CASSLFRQYF.

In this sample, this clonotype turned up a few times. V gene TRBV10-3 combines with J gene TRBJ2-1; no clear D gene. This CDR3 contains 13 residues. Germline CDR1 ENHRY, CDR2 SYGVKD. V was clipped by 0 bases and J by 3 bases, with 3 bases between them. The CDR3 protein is CAISESSYNEQFF. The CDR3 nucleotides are TGTGCCATCAGTGAGTCTAGCTACAATGAGCAGTTCTTC.

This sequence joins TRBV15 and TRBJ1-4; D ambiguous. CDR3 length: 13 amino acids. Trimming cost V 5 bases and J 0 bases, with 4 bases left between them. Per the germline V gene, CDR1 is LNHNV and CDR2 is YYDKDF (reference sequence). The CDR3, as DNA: TGTGCCACCAGCCCTCCAACTAATGAAAAACTGTTTTTT. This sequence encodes CATSPPTNEKLFF. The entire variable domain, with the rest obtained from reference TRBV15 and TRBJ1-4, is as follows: DAMVIQNPRYQVTQFGKPVTLSCSQTLNHNVMYWYQQKSSQAPKLLFHYYDKDFNNEADTPDNFQSRRPNTSFCFLDIRSPGLGDTAMYLCATSPPTNEKLFFGSGTQLSVL.